This T cell receptor (beta chain) was identified in a study of blood T cell repertoires in COVID-19. This clone was seen more than once but under ten times. The method was immunoSEQ multiplex PCR; TCRdb's version includes in-frame clones alone and lacks a portion of them. The table lists 150,000 or so clones, 70% to 90% of them singletons. Germline values: CDR1 SGHKS, CDR2 YYEKEE (reference sequence). Trimming cost V 0 bases and J 2 bases, with 12 bases left between them. The CDR3 runs to 15 residues. The chain carries TRBV5-5 and TRBJ2-7, with TRBD2 as a possible D gene (5 bases). Specimen: peripheral blood. The sequence came from a man in his sixties with COVID-19, enrolled during active disease. The DNA for the CDR3 is TGTGCCAGCAGCTTGGGTTTAGGCGGGCCCTACGAGCAGTACTTC. Protein product: CASSLGLGGPYEQYF.